A single sample gave rise to the 2 T cell receptor beta chains below, sequenced in a study of brain T cells in children with intractable seizures. The method was immunoSEQ multiplex PCR; TCRdb's version includes in-frame clones alone and lacks a portion of them. The sample gives some 20,000 clones, approximately 94% of which show up once; around 6% is in the top ten. The sequencing here drew on peripheral blood, taken at surgery. The receptors stem from a boy aged 5-17 years with focal cortical dysplasia and intractable seizures.

This clone was counted only a few times. The chain uses TRBV7-9 and TRBJ1-2; possible D gene TRBD1, 5 bases. Germline CDR1 reads SEHNR; CDR2 reads FQNEAQ (reference sequence). The CDR3 is made up of 16 amino acids. Trimming took 0 bases from V and 4 from J, leaving 15 bases between them. The CDR3 DNA sequence: TGTGCCAGCAGCTTAGCGCAAAGCGGGGCAATCTATGGCTACACCTTC. As protein: CASSLAQSGAIYGYTF.

This chain's CDR3 is CASQNLSGEKLFF. CDR3 nucleotide sequence: TGTGCCAGCCAGAATCTGAGCGGGGAAAAACTGTTTTTT. The chain combines TRBV10-3 with TRBJ1-4; D remains ambiguous. V was shortened by 10 bases and J by 8 bases, with 17 bases between the two germline ends. The length of the CDR3 is 13 residues. Per the germline V gene, CDR1 is ENHRY and CDR2 is SYGVKD.